The 27 T cell receptor beta chains below come from one sample, sequenced in a study of T cell repertoires in cytomegalovirus infection. One entry per CDR3 protein, called by TCRdb with MiXCR from the reads. The repertoire holds hundreds of thousands of distinct CDR3 sequences, with roughly 20% as singletons. The sequenced sample consisted of CD8+ T cells from PBMCs. These receptors were collected from a human donor in good health (CMV status not recorded). Some clones in this sample may be carry-over from other donors' samples.

This chain joins TRBV7-9 and TRBJ2-5, with 9 nucleotides matching TRBD2. Germline values: CDR1 SEHNR, CDR2 FQNEAQ (reference sequence). With 2 bases clipped from V and 5 bases from J, the junction kept 9 bases outside the gene matches. This CDR3 region has 16 residues. The CDR3 spells CASSLLLAGARETQYF. For the CDR3, the DNA is TGTGCCAGCAGCTTATTGTTAGCGGGGGCTCGGGAGACCCAGTACTTC.

In this sample, this clonotype turned up many times. The gene calls are TRBV2 and TRBJ2-1; D possibly matches TRBD1 or TRBD2 (6 bases each). V was clipped by 2 bases and J by 8 bases, with 13 bases between them. Germline V gene sequence: CDR1 SNHLY, CDR2 FYNNEI. This CDR3 has 14 amino acids. This chain's CDR3 is CASSEWGAIYEQFF. DNA of the CDR3: TGTGCCAGCAGTGAATGGGGGGCCATATATGAGCAGTTCTTC.

In its sample, this clonotype was seen a few times. CDR3 DNA sequence: TGTGCCAGCAGCCAAGGTGCTTACCCCCCGGGAAGCACTGAAGCTTTCTTT. Encoded protein: CASSQGAYPPGSTEAFF. The chain has TRBV14 and TRBJ1-1; D is unclear. Germline loops: CDR1 SGHDN, CDR2 FVKESK. The CDR3 is 17 amino acids. Trimming cost V 1 base and J 4 bases, with 19 bases left between them. The variable domain in full, with the rest retrieved from reference TRBV14 and TRBJ1-1, is EAGVTQFPSHSVIEKGQTVTLRCDPISGHDNLYWYRRVMGKEIKFLLHFVKESKQDESGMPNNRFLAERTGGTYSTLKVQPAELEDSGVYFCASSQGAYPPGSTEAFFGQGTRLTVV.

This clonotype was found many times. The chain carries TRBV7-6 and TRBJ2-7, with a weak D call TRBD1 (5 bases). V dropped 2 bases and J dropped 3 bases, with 8 bases sitting between them. CDR3 length equals 13 residues. CDR1 SGHVS and CDR2 FNYEAQ come from the germline V gene. Here the CDR3 DNA reads TGTGCCAGCAGCTTAAGCGACAGCTACGAGCAGTACTTC. Encoded protein: CASSLSDSYEQYF.

In its sample, this clonotype was seen many times. The V gene is TRBV12-3 or TRBV12-4, the J gene TRBJ2-3; D call uncertain. V gave up 7 bases and J gave up 2 bases, with 16 bases separating them. The length of the CDR3 is 15 residues. For the CDR3, the DNA is TGTGCCAGCAAGGTACTTGGTTTTGACACAGATACGCAGTATTTT. This sequence encodes CASKVLGFDTDTQYF.

The CDR3 loop is CASSLPRLAGPDAYEQYF. CDR3 coding DNA: TGTGCCAGCAGTCTCCCTAGACTAGCGGGGCCGGACGCCTACGAGCAGTACTTC. The chain recombines TRBV12-3 or TRBV12-4 with TRBJ2-7; 11 nucleotides align to TRBD2. The CDR3 length is 18 residues. The V and J ends lost 5 bases and 2 bases, in that order; junction bases with no gene match: 14.

Here the CDR3 reads CASSPSGTGAVTDTQYF. The CDR3 nucleotides are TGTGCCAGCAGCCCGTCCGGGACAGGGGCCGTCACAGATACGCAGTATTTT. The J gene is TRBJ2-3, the V gene TRBV28, with 10 bases fitting TRBD1. The germline V gene encodes CDR1 MDHEN and CDR2 SYDVKM. This CDR3 is 17 amino acids long. After removal of 6 bases from V and 2 bases from J, the junction contained 11 bases not matched to a gene.

The chain recombines TRBV29-1 with TRBJ2-7, with 7 bases lining up with TRBD1. V gave up 6 bases and J gave up 0 bases; unmatched junction bases: 8. Germline CDR1 is SQVTM and CDR2 is ANQGSEA. The CDR3 has 14 amino acids. As DNA, the CDR3 is TGCAGCGTCTCGGACAGGCGAAGCTCCTACGAGCAGTACTTC. Translating it yields CSVSDRRSSYEQYF.

The chain carries TRBV9 and TRBJ2-1, with D perhaps matching TRBD1 (6 bases). The CDR3 is made up of 15 amino acids. CDR1 is SGDLS, CDR2 YYNGEE, per germline. Trimming stripped 0 bases from V and 6 bases from J, with 13 bases between. CDR3 protein: CASSVVGDNPNEQFF. Written as DNA, the CDR3 is TGTGCCAGCAGCGTAGTCGGGGACAACCCCAATGAGCAGTTCTTC.

The chain links TRBV7-9 to TRBJ2-1; D uncertain. V was shortened by 1 base and J by 2 bases, with 9 bases between the two germline ends. This CDR3 is 15 amino acids long. The V gene's germline CDR1 is SEHNR and CDR2 FQNEAQ (reference sequence). The CDR3 loop is CASSLVVGTYNEQFF. CDR3 DNA sequence: TGTGCCAGCAGCTTAGTGGTGGGAACCTACAATGAGCAGTTCTTC.

At least ten counts were recorded for this clonotype. The chain links TRBV11-2 to TRBJ2-1, with 11 bases aligning to TRBD1. V shed 0 bases and J 8 bases; nucleotides not matched to a gene: 12. The CDR3 sequence is 18 residues long. From germline, CDR1 is SGHAT and CDR2 FQNNGV. The CDR3 here is CASSLEEFGQGAQDEQFF. The CDR3 DNA follows: TGTGCCAGCAGCTTAGAAGAATTTGGACAGGGGGCGCAGGATGAGCAGTTCTTC.

This clonotype was seen repeatedly, ten times or more. This chain connects TRBV20-1 to TRBJ2-7; the D is unclear. V was shortened by 4 bases and J by 0 bases, with 16 bases between the two germline ends. Per the germline V gene, CDR1 is DFQATT and CDR2 is SNEGSKA (reference sequence). The CDR3 sequence is 15 residues long. The DNA of the CDR3 is TGCAGTGCTATCGACCCTAGGCTAGACTCCTACGAGCAGTACTTC. It codes for CSAIDPRLDSYEQYF.

This clonotype was detected a few times. The J gene is TRBJ2-7, the V gene TRBV4-1, with TRBD2 as a possible D gene (6 bases). CDR3 length: 15 residues. Deletions cut 0 bases from V and 3 bases from J, with 12 bases between. Germline V gene data show CDR1 as MGHRA and CDR2 as YSYEKL. CDR3 region: CASSQDWGLYYEQYF. In nucleotides, the CDR3 is TGCGCCAGCAGCCAAGACTGGGGACTTTACTACGAGCAGTACTTC.

This clonotype appeared a few times. This chain connects TRBV25-1 to TRBJ1-1; perhaps TRBD1 as D (5 bases). The germline CDR1 and CDR2 sequences are MGHDK and SYGVNS. V was trimmed by 4 bases and J by 6 bases, leaving 15 bases between them. The CDR3 consists of 14 residues. CDR3 nucleotides: TGTGCCAGCAGTGGTGGTGGCCCGGGGGCTGAAGCTTTCTTT. This sequence encodes CASSGGGPGAEAFF.

This CDR3 is CASSPLAGDETQYF. The CDR3 DNA reads as TGTGCCAGCTCACCACTAGCGGGGGATGAGACCCAGTACTTC. The chain combines TRBV18 with TRBJ2-5; 9 nucleotides align to TRBD2. The CDR3 contains 14 residues. The trim removed 1 base at V and 5 bases at J, leaving 2 bases unmatched. Germline CDR1 is KGHSH and CDR2 is LQKENI. The whole variable domain, remainder taken from reference TRBV18 and TRBJ2-5, is NAGVMQNPRHLVRRRGQEARLRCSPMKGHSHVYWYRQLPEEGLKFMVYLQKENIIDESGMPKERFSAEFPKEGPSILRIQQVVRGDSAAYFCASSPLAGDETQYFGPGTRLLVL.

This chain connects TRBV7-9 to TRBJ2-4; 10 bases match TRBD1. The CDR3 consists of 17 residues. Trimming took 1 base from V and 5 from J; bases not matched to a gene: 8. From germline, CDR1 is SEHNR and CDR2 FQNEAQ (reference sequence). CDR3: CASSLVVLGQGQNIQYF. The CDR3 DNA reads as TGTGCCAGCAGCTTAGTAGTCCTGGGACAGGGGCAAAACATTCAGTACTTC.

V and J are TRBV27 and TRBJ2-3; either TRBD1 or TRBD2 may fit D (5 bases each). Germline V gives CDR1 MNHEY, CDR2 SMNVEV (reference sequence). The CDR3 contains 13 residues. V was shortened by 3 bases and J by 4 bases, with 8 bases between the two germline ends. CDR3 sequence reads: CASSFGASDTQYF. CDR3 bases: TGTGCCAGCAGTTTCGGGGCCTCAGATACGCAGTATTTT.

This clonotype was picked up many times. The chain joins TRBV28 to TRBJ1-5, with 7 positions matching TRBD1. This CDR3 is 19 amino acids long. Unmatched junction bases numbered 13, after V lost 2 bases and J lost 0 bases. Germline CDR1 MDHEN, CDR2 SYDVKM. The chain's CDR3 is CASSLRDRVNQYSNQPQHF. The CDR3 DNA reads TGTGCCAGCAGTTTACGAGACAGGGTGAATCAGTATAGCAATCAGCCCCAGCATTTT.

This clonotype was seen a handful of times. V usage is TRBV29-1 and J usage is TRBJ2-1; D is ambiguous. This CDR3 is built from 13 residues. Germline CDR1 reads SQVTM; CDR2 reads ANQGSEA. Trimming cost V 7 bases and J 0 bases, with 10 bases left between them. DNA for the CDR3: TGCAGCGCGTACCAGAGCTCCTACAATGAGCAGTTCTTC. This encodes CSAYQSSYNEQFF.

The rearrangement joins TRBV28 to TRBJ1-4; maybe TRBD1 (5 bases). Germline CDR1 MDHEN, CDR2 SYDVKM. Deletions cut 8 bases from V and 3 bases from J, with 13 bases between. This CDR3 contains 14 residues. The CDR3 DNA follows: TGTGCCAGCGGAGAGGGGCAGGCTAATGAAAAACTGTTTTTT. Translated, it gives CASGEGQANEKLFF.

This chain joins TRBV7-8 and TRBJ1-1; D is unresolved. Trimming shortened V by 0 bases and J by 6 bases, and 11 bases separated the two germline ends. The germline CDR1 and CDR2 sequences are SGHVS and FQNEAQ. The CDR3 runs 14 residues. CDR3 residues: CASSLAPSFPEAFF. The CDR3 DNA reads TGTGCCAGCAGCTTAGCGCCCTCTTTCCCTGAAGCTTTCTTT.

This clonotype was counted only a few times. The V and J genes are TRBV7-9 and TRBJ2-5, with 11 bases lining up with TRBD2. The ends lost 5 bases at V and 2 bases at J; junction bases unmatched: 1. Germline V gene lookup returns CDR1 SEHNR and CDR2 FQNEAQ (reference sequence). The CDR3 covers 14 residues. The CDR3 loop reads CASSGTSGQETQYF. The CDR3 DNA follows: TGTGCCAGCAGCGGGACTAGCGGACAAGAGACCCAGTACTTC.

With respect to this clonotype: An end of the junction differs from the germline gene, which may be a read error. The rearrangement uses TRBV28 and TRBJ2-5; unclear D gene. This CDR3 has 11 residues. The germline V gene has CDR1 MDHEN and CDR2 SYDVKM. The CDR3 sequence: CASSATSSAIF. The CDR3 DNA reads TGTGCCAGCAGTGCAACATCTTCCGCTATCTTC.

The gene calls are TRBV10-3 and TRBJ1-2; D gene uncertain. Germline lookup yields CDR1 ENHRY and CDR2 SYGVKD. V lost 0 bases to trimming and J lost 6 bases, with 14 bases between them. The CDR3 loop spans 15 amino acids. The CDR3 nucleotides read TGTGCCATCAGTGAGTCAGTAAGGTTACTCCATGGCTACACCTTC. Encoded protein: CAISESVRLLHGYTF.

This clonotype has only a few counts. The chain links TRBV12-3 or TRBV12-4 to TRBJ2-7; D might be TRBD2 (6 bases). The CDR3 spans 16 residues. The V gene lost 4 bases and the J gene lost 7 bases, with 23 bases spanning the gap. In DNA form, the CDR3 reads TGTGCCAGCAGTTCGAATCCCGGGACTCCTAGTGAAGAGCAGTACTTC. Translated: CASSSNPGTPSEEQYF.

Only a few counts were recorded for this clonotype. The chain employs TRBV7-6 and TRBJ2-3; perhaps TRBD2 as D (5 bases). Trimming pared 3 bases from V and 4 bases from J, leaving 8 bases between. The CDR3 covers 13 residues. Germline CDR1 and CDR2: SGHVS and FNYEAQ. The CDR3 nucleotides read TGTGCCAGCAGCTTTCCGGGATCAGATACGCAGTATTTT. Translating gives CASSFPGSDTQYF.

This clonotype has just a few counts. The chain combines TRBV12-3 or TRBV12-4 with TRBJ1-1; 7 bases match TRBD1. This CDR3 is 16 amino acids long. The V and J ends lost 2 bases and 4 bases, in that order; junction bases with no gene match: 10. CDR3 region: CASSLRADRVATEAFF. The CDR3 DNA is TGTGCCAGCAGTTTAAGGGCTGACAGGGTGGCCACTGAAGCTTTCTTT.